This T cell receptor beta chain came from a study of early T cells in non-severe SARS-CoV-2 infection. Overall study context: From unsorted whole blood, bulk RNA was sequenced, and the chains remained unpaired.

This clonotype appeared many times. Attachment of unique molecular identifiers was made to individual cDNA molecules. TCRdb fed the 5' RACE reads into MiXCR, producing one record per CDR3 protein. This sample has about 110,000 distinct CDR3 sequences, with about an eighth found just once. The CDR3 has 12 residues. Trimming took off 10 bases at V and 7 bases at J, with 16 bases between the two ends. Germline V gene lookup returns CDR1 ENHRY and CDR2 SYGVKD. The sequence came from an adult who was a healthcare worker with PCR-confirmed SARS-CoV-2 infection or an uninfected control (not recorded which). The chain is built from TRBV10-3 and TRBJ1-2; D call uncertain. What was sequenced was whole blood. The DNA for the CDR3 is TGTGCCACCATCACCCCGGATAGTGGCTACACCTTC. This encodes CATITPDSGYTF.